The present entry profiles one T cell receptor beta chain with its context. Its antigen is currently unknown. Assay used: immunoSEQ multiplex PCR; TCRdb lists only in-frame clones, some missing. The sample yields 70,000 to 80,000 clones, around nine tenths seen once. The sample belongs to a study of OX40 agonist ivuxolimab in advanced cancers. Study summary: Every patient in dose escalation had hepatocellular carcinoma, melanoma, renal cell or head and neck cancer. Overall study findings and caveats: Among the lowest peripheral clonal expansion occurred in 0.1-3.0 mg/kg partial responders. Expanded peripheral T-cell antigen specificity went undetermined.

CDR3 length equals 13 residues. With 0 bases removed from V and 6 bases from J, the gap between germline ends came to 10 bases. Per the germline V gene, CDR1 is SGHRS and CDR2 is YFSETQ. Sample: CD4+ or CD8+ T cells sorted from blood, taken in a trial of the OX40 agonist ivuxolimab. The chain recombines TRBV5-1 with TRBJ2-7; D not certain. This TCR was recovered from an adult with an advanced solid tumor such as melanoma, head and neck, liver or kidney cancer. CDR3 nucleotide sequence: TGCGCCAGCAGCTTGGCCGAAGAATCCGAGCAGTACTTC. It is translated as CASSLAEESEQYF.